These 9 T cell receptor beta chains were sequenced from one sample in a study of blood T cell repertoires in COVID-19. Profiling relied on immunoSEQ multiplex PCR, and the TCRdb table lists in-frame clones only, not all of them. The data show 200,000 or so clones, about 85% seen once. Sequenced: peripheral blood. These receptors all stem from a man aged 65 to 79 with acute or convalescent COVID-19.

This clone came up once. V gene TRBV5-1 combines with J gene TRBJ2-1, with TRBD1 matching 7 bases. The germline V gene encodes CDR1 SGHRS and CDR2 YFSETQ. The junction had 6 bases not matched to a gene; V was cut back by 4 bases and J by 5 bases. The CDR3 covers 14 residues. This CDR3 reads CASSQRDRNNEQFF. The DNA of the CDR3 is TGCGCCAGCAGCCAACGGGACAGAAACAATGAGCAGTTCTTC.

In its sample, this clone was seen once. This sequence joins TRBV19 and TRBJ1-2; the match to TRBD1 covers 10 bases. The length of the CDR3 is 15 residues. CDR1 and CDR2 (germline): LNHDA, SQIVND (reference sequence). V shed 5 bases and J 2 bases; nucleotides not matched to a gene: 5. The CDR3 DNA is TGTGCCAGTAGTCCTCGGACAGGGGGGAACTATGGCTACACCTTC. This translates into CASSPRTGGNYGYTF. Filled out from reference TRBV19 and TRBJ1-2, the complete variable domain reads DGGITQSPKYLFRKEGQNVTLSCEQNLNHDAMYWYRQDPGQGLRLIYYSQIVNDFQKGDIAEGYSVSREKKESFPLTVTSAQKNPTAFYLCASSPRTGGNYGYTFGSGTRLTVV.

The chain is built from TRBV27 and TRBJ2-7, with 7 positions matching TRBD1. This CDR3 contains 15 residues. J lost 3 bases, V lost 7 bases, and 12 bases had no gene match. Germline values: CDR1 MNHEY, CDR2 SMNVEV (reference sequence). For the CDR3, the DNA is TGTGCCAGCAAGTTCGGGACAGACCACTTCTACGAGCAGTACTTC. This encodes CASKFGTDHFYEQYF.

This chain uses TRBV12-5 with TRBJ1-1; 9 bases align to TRBD1. V lost 5 bases to trimming and J lost 0 bases; unmatched junction nucleotides: 7. There are 16 residues in the CDR3. The germline gives CDR1 LGHNT, CDR2 FRNRAP. This CDR3 reads CASGRGTGKLNTEAFF. The DNA for the CDR3 is TGTGCTAGTGGTCGAGGGACAGGGAAATTGAACACTGAAGCTTTCTTT.

V is TRBV5-1 and J is TRBJ2-5, with D unresolved. Germline V gives CDR1 SGHRS, CDR2 YFSETQ. There are 13 residues in the CDR3. The V and J ends lost 4 bases and 5 bases respectively, with 12 bases between them. Here the CDR3 DNA reads TGCGCCAGCAGCATCCTGACGGAGGAGACCCAGTACTTC. It is translated as CASSILTEETQYF.

This chain joins TRBV7-2 and TRBJ1-5; possibly TRBD1 for D (6 bases). The V end was cut by 5 bases, the J end by 1 base, with 15 bases between. The CDR3 sequence is 16 residues long. Per the germline V gene, CDR1 is SGHTA and CDR2 is FQGNSA. This chain's CDR3 is CASSLRGASSNQPQHF. The CDR3 DNA follows: TGTGCCAGCAGCCTGCGGGGGGCTTCGAGCAATCAGCCCCAGCATTTT. The whole variable domain, remainder taken from reference TRBV7-2 and TRBJ1-5, is GAGVSQSPSNKVTEKGKDVELRCDPISGHTALYWYRQSLGQGLEFLIYFQGNSAPDKSGLPSDRFSAERTGGSVSTLTIQRTQQEDSAVYLCASSLRGASSNQPQHFGDGTRLSIL.

The chain combines TRBV4-3 with TRBJ1-4, with D possibly TRBD1 on 5 matching bases. The CDR3 sequence is 15 residues long. Trimming took off 0 bases at V and 7 bases at J, with 12 bases between the two ends. Germline V lookup: CDR1 LGHNA, CDR2 YSLEER. The chain's CDR3 is CASSQDWGKGEKLFF. The CDR3 DNA follows: TGCGCCAGCAGCCAAGATTGGGGCAAAGGTGAAAAACTGTTTTTT.

The chain carries TRBV5-4 and TRBJ2-3; possible D gene TRBD2, 5 bases. The CDR3 loop spans 16 amino acids. Trimming cost V 1 base and J 0 bases, with 12 bases left between them. Germline lookup yields CDR1 SGHNT and CDR2 YYREEE (reference sequence). The CDR3 here is CASSLKAGTSTDTQYF. Written as DNA, the CDR3 is TGTGCCAGCAGCTTGAAGGCGGGCACTAGCACAGATACGCAGTATTTT.

The chain joins TRBV11-2 to TRBJ2-3; a weak D match, TRBD1 (6 bases). This CDR3 comprises 15 residues. The V and J ends lost 6 bases and 2 bases respectively, with 15 bases between them. Germline V gives CDR1 SGHAT, CDR2 FQNNGV. CDR3 region: CASRLYGQHTDTQYF. The CDR3, as DNA: TGTGCCAGCAGGCTGTACGGACAGCACACAGATACGCAGTATTTT.